A single sample gave rise to the 9 T cell receptor beta chains below, sequenced in a study of shared clonotypes between healthy human individuals. Only in-frame clones appear in the TCRdb table, and some are missing; sequencing was by immunoSEQ multiplex PCR. The profile covers more than 550,000 clones, with roughly 72% appearing a single time and more than 1.5% taken by the ten largest. Sample: memory CD4+ T cells sorted from blood. Subset specified: CD45RA-negative fraction. The receptors were gathered from a woman in her 30s in good health.

In its sample, this clone was seen a few times. Its ends do not fully match the called genes, so a read error is possible. V usage is TRBV7-3 and J usage is TRBJ2-2; 13 bases are shared with TRBD2. This CDR3 region has 17 residues. Germline V gene data show CDR1 as SGHTA and CDR2 as FQGTGA. The CDR3 bases are TGTGCCAGCAGCCTAACGTCCGGGACTAGCGGGATCGGGGAGCTGTTTTTT. Protein product: CASSLTSGTSGIGELFF.

The chain uses TRBV28 and TRBJ1-4, with TRBD1 matching 10 bases. CDR3 length equals 16 residues. Trimming took 4 bases from V and 5 from J; bases not matched to a gene: 7. The germline V gene encodes CDR1 MDHEN and CDR2 SYDVKM. The CDR3 sequence: CASSSAGTGVNEKLFF. The CDR3 DNA reads TGTGCCAGCAGTTCCGCCGGGACAGGGGTGAATGAAAAACTGTTTTTT. The full variable domain, completed using reference TRBV28 and TRBJ1-4, is DVKVTQSSRYLVKRTGEKVFLECVQDMDHENMFWYRQDPGLGLRLIYFSYDVKMKEKGDIPEGYSVSREKKERFSLILESASTNQTSMYLCASSSAGTGVNEKLFFGSGTQLSVL.

The chain links TRBV14 to TRBJ2-7; 7 nucleotides match TRBD1. The CDR3 extends over 15 amino acids. From germline, CDR1 is SGHDN and CDR2 FVKESK. Unmatched junction bases numbered 8, after V lost 4 bases and J lost 2 bases. CDR3 nucleotides: TGTGCCAGCAGCCTAAGGACAGGCCAGACCTACGAGCAGTACTTC. Protein sequence: CASSLRTGQTYEQYF.

The chain uses TRBV5-6 and TRBJ1-2; D may be TRBD1 (5 bases). V lost 4 bases to trimming and J lost 4 bases, with 14 bases between them. Germline CDR1 SGHDT, CDR2 YYEEEE. This CDR3 comprises 14 residues. CDR3 bases: TGTGCCAGCAGCGCCTCGCAGGGTGCCTATGGCTACACCTTC. Translation: CASSASQGAYGYTF.

The CDR3 DNA sequence: TGTGCCAGCAGTCGGGACAGGGAAGACTATGGCTACACCTTC. Its protein product is CASSRDREDYGYTF. This rearrangement joins TRBV6-1 to TRBJ1-2, with 9 nucleotides matching TRBD1. Trimming took 5 bases from V and 3 from J; bases not matched to a gene: 4. Germline assignment: CDR1 MNHNS and CDR2 SASEGT. The CDR3 totals 14 residues.

The chain carries TRBV9 and TRBJ2-3; D unclear. CDR3 length equals 14 residues. Germline CDR1 SGDLS, CDR2 YYNGEE. V lost 0 bases to trimming and J lost 0 bases, with 5 bases between them. The CDR3 protein is CASSVVASTDTQYF. The DNA for the CDR3 is TGTGCCAGCAGCGTAGTAGCTAGCACAGATACGCAGTATTTT. Supplemented by reference TRBV9 and TRBJ2-3, the full variable domain reads DSGVTQTPKHLITATGQRVTLRCSPRSGDLSVYWYQQSLDQGLQFLIQYYNGEERAKGNILERFSAQQFPDLHSELNLSSLELGDSALYFCASSVVASTDTQYFGPGTRLTVL.

The chain carries TRBV7-2 and TRBJ2-7; D not certain. The germline V and J ends were trimmed by 2 bases and 3 bases, with 5 bases remaining between them. The CDR3 covers 12 residues. Germline CDR1 is SGHTA and CDR2 is FQGNSA. CDR3 sequence: CASSLFDYEQYF. In DNA form, the CDR3 reads TGTGCCAGCAGCTTATTCGACTACGAGCAGTACTTC.

This sequence joins TRBV6-1 and TRBJ1-5; no definite D call. CDR3 length equals 12 residues. Germline CDR1 and CDR2: MNHNS and SASEGT. V was clipped by 1 base and J by 11 bases, with 9 bases between them. CDR3 in DNA: TGTGCCAGCAGTGAAGGACCCTCCACCCAGCATTTT. It encodes CASSEGPSTQHF.

The chain carries TRBV10-1 and TRBJ2-3; 11 nucleotides match TRBD2. CDR3 length: 16 amino acids. Germline trimming cut 5 bases from V and 3 bases from J; bases unmatched to any gene: 7. The germline gives CDR1 WNHNN, CDR2 SYGVQD (reference sequence). CDR3 nucleotides: TGCGCCAGCAGTAACTTAGCGGGAGGGCCGACAGATACGCAGTATTTT. It codes for CASSNLAGGPTDTQYF.